This TCR beta chain was recovered during a study of cytomegalovirus exposure and HLA in healthy donors. The J segment lost 5 bases and the V segment lost 6 bases, leaving 10 bases of the junction unmatched. The length of the CDR3 is 14 residues. Germline values: CDR1 SGDLS, CDR2 YYNGEE. With 60 Vbeta and 13 Jbeta primers, the PCR was carried out. Only in-frame clones appear in the TCRdb table, and some are missing; sequencing was by immunoSEQ multiplex PCR. Found here are around 210,000 clones, about 77% of them singletons; the top ten hold roughly 3%. Sequencing was carried out using PBMCs. J is TRBJ1-1 and V is TRBV9; 7 nucleotides match TRBD1. The receptor comes from a woman aged 30 to 39 in good health and CMV-seronegative. CDR3: CASNQQGKKTEAFF. The CDR3 nucleotides are TGTGCCAGCAACCAACAGGGGAAGAAAACTGAAGCTTTCTTT.